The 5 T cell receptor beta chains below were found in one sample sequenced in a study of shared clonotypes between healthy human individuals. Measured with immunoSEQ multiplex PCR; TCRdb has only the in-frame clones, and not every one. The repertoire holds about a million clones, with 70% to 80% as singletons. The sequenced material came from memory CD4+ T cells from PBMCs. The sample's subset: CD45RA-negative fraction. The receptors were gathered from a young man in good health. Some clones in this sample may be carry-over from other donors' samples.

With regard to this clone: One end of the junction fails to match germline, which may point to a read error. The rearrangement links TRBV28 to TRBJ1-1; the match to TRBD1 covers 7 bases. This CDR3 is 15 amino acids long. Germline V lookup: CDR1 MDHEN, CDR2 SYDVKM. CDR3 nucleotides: TGTGCCAGCAGCAATCGACAGGGCCTTTCTTCTGACGCTTTCTTT. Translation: CASSNRQGLSSDAFF.

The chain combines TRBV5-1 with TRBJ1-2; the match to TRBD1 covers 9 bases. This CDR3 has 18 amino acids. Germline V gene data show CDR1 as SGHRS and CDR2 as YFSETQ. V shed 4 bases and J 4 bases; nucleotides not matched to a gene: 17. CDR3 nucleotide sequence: TGCGCCAGCAGCAACACGCCACCGGGACAGGGTGTAGGCTATGGCTACACCTTC. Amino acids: CASSNTPPGQGVGYGYTF. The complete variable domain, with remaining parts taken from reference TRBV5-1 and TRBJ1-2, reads KAGVTQTPRYLIKTRGQQVTLSCSPISGHRSVSWYQQTPGQGLQFLFEYFSETQRNKGNFPGRFSGRQFSNSRSEMNVSTLELGDSALYLCASSNTPPGQGVGYGYTFGSGTRLTVV.

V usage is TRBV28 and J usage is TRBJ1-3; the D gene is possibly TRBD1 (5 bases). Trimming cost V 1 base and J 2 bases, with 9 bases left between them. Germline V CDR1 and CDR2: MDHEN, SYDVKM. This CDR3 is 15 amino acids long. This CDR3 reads CASSLYSGTGNTIYF. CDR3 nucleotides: TGTGCCAGCAGTTTATATTCAGGGACTGGAAACACCATATATTTT.

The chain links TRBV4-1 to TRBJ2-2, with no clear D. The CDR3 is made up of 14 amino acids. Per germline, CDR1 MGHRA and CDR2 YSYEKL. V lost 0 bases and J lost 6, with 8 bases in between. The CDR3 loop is CASSQDPFSGELFF. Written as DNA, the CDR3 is TGCGCCAGCAGCCAAGACCCCTTTTCCGGGGAGCTGTTTTTT.

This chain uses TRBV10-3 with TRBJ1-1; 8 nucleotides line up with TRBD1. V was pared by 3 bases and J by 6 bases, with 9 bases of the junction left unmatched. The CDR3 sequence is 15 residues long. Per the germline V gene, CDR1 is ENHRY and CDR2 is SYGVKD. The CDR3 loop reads CAISENRDRFPEAFF. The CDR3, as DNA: TGTGCCATCAGTGAAAACCGGGACAGGTTCCCTGAAGCTTTCTTT.